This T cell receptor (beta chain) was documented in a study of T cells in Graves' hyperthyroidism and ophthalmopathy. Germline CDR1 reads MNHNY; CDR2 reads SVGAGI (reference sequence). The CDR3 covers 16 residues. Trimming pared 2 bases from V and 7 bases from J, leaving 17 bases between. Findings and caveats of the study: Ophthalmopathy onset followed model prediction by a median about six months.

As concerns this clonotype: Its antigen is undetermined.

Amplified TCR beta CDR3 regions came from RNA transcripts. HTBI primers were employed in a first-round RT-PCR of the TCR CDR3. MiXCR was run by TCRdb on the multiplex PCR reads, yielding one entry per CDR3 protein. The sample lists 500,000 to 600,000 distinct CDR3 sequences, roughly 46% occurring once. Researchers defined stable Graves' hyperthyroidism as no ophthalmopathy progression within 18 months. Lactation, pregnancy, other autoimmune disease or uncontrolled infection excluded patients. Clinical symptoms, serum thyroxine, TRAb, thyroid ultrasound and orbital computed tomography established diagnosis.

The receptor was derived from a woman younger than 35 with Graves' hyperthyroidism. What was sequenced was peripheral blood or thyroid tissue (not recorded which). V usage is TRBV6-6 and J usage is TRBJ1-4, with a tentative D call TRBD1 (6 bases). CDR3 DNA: TGTGCCAGCAGTTACCGGGGGAAGGGGGGCACTGAAAAACTGTTTTTT. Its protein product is CASSYRGKGGTEKLFF.